The next 24 T cell receptor beta chains were all read from a single sample in a study of Tregs in tolerant kidney transplant recipients. No cognate antigen is known for these TCRs. Sequencing used immunoSEQ multiplex PCR; TCRdb keeps in-frame clones, though not all of them. The sample lists 2,500 to 3,500 clones, around 38% occurring once. Material: Tregs from blood cultured with allogeneic cells. These receptors were obtained from a human donor in good health.

This clone is judged large (0.1 to 1%). This sequence joins TRBV11-2 and TRBJ2-5, with D perhaps given as TRBD1 or TRBD2 (5 bases each). Germline assignment: CDR1 SGHAT and CDR2 FQNNGV. V was clipped by 1 base and J by 2 bases, with 11 bases between them. The CDR3 consists of 15 residues. The CDR3 DNA follows: TGTGCCAGCAGCTTAGTATGGGGGAGACAAGAGACCCAGTACTTC. Protein product: CASSLVWGRQETQYF.

In this sample, this clone is medium-sized. The chain employs TRBV29-1 and TRBJ1-1, with TRBD1 as a possible D gene (6 bases). The germline V gene encodes CDR1 SQVTM and CDR2 ANQGSEA. Deletions cut 7 bases from V and 3 bases from J, with 15 bases between. CDR3 length: 13 amino acids. The CDR3: CSAGQGKYTEAFF. The CDR3, as DNA: TGCAGCGCCGGCCAGGGGAAATACACTGAAGCTTTCTTT. The variable domain in full, completed from reference TRBV29-1 and TRBJ1-1, reads SAVISQKPSRDICQRGTSLTIQCQVDSQVTMMFWYRQQPGQSLTLIATANQGSEATYESGFVIDKFPISRPNLTFSTLTVSNMSPEDSSIYLCSAGQGKYTEAFFGQGTRLTVV.

This clone was detected a few times. This chain links TRBV7-2 with TRBJ1-4; D is unresolved. CDR3 length: 12 residues. V lost 5 bases, J lost 8 bases, and 9 bases lay in between. CDR1 and CDR2 from the germline V gene are SGHTA and FQGNSA. The chain's CDR3 is CASSANREKLFF. In nucleotides, the CDR3 is TGTGCCAGCAGCGCAAATAGGGAAAAACTGTTTTTT.

The rearrangement joins TRBV5-4 to TRBJ2-1; D is unclear. The CDR3 contains 15 residues. The V end lost 0 bases, the J end lost 6 bases, and 13 bases lay between the germline ends. In germline, CDR1 is SGHNT, CDR2 YYREEE (reference sequence). CDR3 sequence (DNA): TGTGCCAGCAGCTTGGTTCGAGCGCAAAGCAATGAGCAGTTCTTC. It is translated as CASSLVRAQSNEQFF.

The rearrangement uses TRBV6-6 and TRBJ2-3; a weak D match, TRBD1 (6 bases). With 6 bases removed from V and 2 bases from J, the gap between germline ends came to 12 bases. CDR3 length equals 14 residues. Germline assignment: CDR1 MNHNY and CDR2 SVGAGI (reference sequence). The CDR3 DNA follows: TGTGCCAGCAGCAGGGACACCCTCACAGATACGCAGTATTTT. This translates into CASSRDTLTDTQYF.

This clone was observed a handful of times. The chain combines TRBV6-5 with TRBJ1-3; D unclear. This CDR3 has 15 amino acids. Trimming cost V 6 bases and J 2 bases, with 14 bases left between them. Per the germline V gene, CDR1 is MNHEY and CDR2 is SVGAGI. The CDR3 spells CASRRRAFTGNTIYF. In nucleotides, the CDR3 is TGTGCCAGCAGACGACGGGCCTTTACTGGAAACACCATATATTTT.

Sample share makes this clone large. The rearrangement uses TRBV19 and TRBJ2-2, with D maybe TRBD2 (6 bases). The germline gives CDR1 LNHDA, CDR2 SQIVND (reference sequence). Trimming took 6 bases from V and 3 from J, leaving 14 bases between them. There are 15 residues in the CDR3. The CDR3 DNA reads as TGTGCCAGTAGCTACTTTACGGGGGACACCGGGGAGCTGTTTTTT. Protein: CASSYFTGDTGELFF.

Judged by abundance, this clone is medium-sized. V usage is TRBV5-1 and J usage is TRBJ2-3; TRBD2 aligns across 14 bases. Trimming removed 4 bases from V and 2 bases from J; junction bases left unmatched: 9. CDR1 and CDR2 (germline): SGHRS, YFSETQ. The length of the CDR3 is 18 residues. The CDR3: CASSHRKTSGGATDTQYF. The CDR3 nucleotides read TGCGCCAGCAGCCATCGAAAGACTAGCGGGGGGGCCACAGATACGCAGTATTTT.

The V gene is TRBV4-1, the J gene TRBJ2-2; 7 nucleotides match TRBD1. The germline gives CDR1 MGHRA, CDR2 YSYEKL. V lost 4 bases to trimming and J lost 7 bases; unmatched junction nucleotides: 12. This CDR3 has 16 amino acids. CDR3 in amino acids: CASSPRTGLFFGELFF. The CDR3 coding sequence is TGCGCCAGCAGCCCCCGGACAGGCCTTTTTTTCGGGGAGCTGTTTTTT.

V usage is TRBV18 and J usage is TRBJ2-7; D is uncertain. The germline gives CDR1 KGHSH, CDR2 LQKENI. The length of the CDR3 is 13 residues. With 1 base removed from V and 0 bases from J, the gap between germline ends came to 4 bases. CDR3 sequence (DNA): TGTGCCAGCTCACCACTTGGCTCCTACGAGCAGTACTTC. This codes for CASSPLGSYEQYF.

The J gene is TRBJ2-5, the V gene TRBV5-4, with D unclear. The CDR3 length is 12 residues. Germline V lookup: CDR1 SGHNT, CDR2 YYREEE (reference sequence). Trimming shortened V by 2 bases and J by 1 base, and 3 bases separated the two germline ends. The CDR3 nucleotides read TGTGCCAGCAGCTTCCCCCAAGAGACCCAGTACTTC. Translated, it gives CASSFPQETQYF.

This clone was seen once. With only one base between it and a far larger clone, this is likely a read error. This chain joins TRBV5-1 and TRBJ1-5; D perhaps matches TRBD1 (5 bases). The CDR3 has 14 amino acids. CDR1 is SGHRS and CDR2 is YFSETQ in the germline V gene. V dropped 2 bases and J dropped 4 bases, with 10 bases sitting between them. CDR3 sequence (DNA): TGCGCCAGCAGCTTAGCCGGGGCAAATCAGCCCCAGCATTTT. Translation: CASSLAGANQPQHF.

This clone has more than one count but fewer than ten. The chain employs TRBV6-4 and TRBJ2-1; D assignment may be TRBD1 or TRBD2 (5 bases each). The CDR3 covers 15 residues. V lost 5 bases to trimming and J lost 6 bases, with 17 bases between them. Looked up from germline, CDR1 is MRHNA and CDR2 is SNTAGT. The CDR3 DNA reads TGTGCCAGCAGTCGCAGAGGGGATCCTACCAATGAGCAGTTCTTC. Translated: CASSRRGDPTNEQFF.

This clone counts as medium-sized. The V gene is TRBV6-5, the J gene TRBJ2-5; 12 positions match TRBD1. Germline trimming cut 4 bases from V and 8 bases from J; bases unmatched to any gene: 5. Germline CDR1 is MNHEY and CDR2 is SVGAGI. This CDR3 spans 14 amino acids. This chain's CDR3 is CASSSPGQGATQYF. The CDR3 nucleotides are TGTGCCAGCAGTTCGCCGGGACAGGGGGCCACCCAGTACTTC.

The chain couples TRBV6-6 to TRBJ2-7, with 7 bases matching TRBD1. The CDR3 consists of 14 residues. The V gene's germline CDR1 is MNHNY and CDR2 SVGAGI (reference sequence). J lost 3 bases, V lost 4 bases, and 6 bases had no gene match. As DNA, the CDR3 is TGTGCCAGCAGTTCGCCCGGGACAGTCTACGAGCAGTACTTC. It is translated as CASSSPGTVYEQYF.

The chain couples TRBV4-2 to TRBJ2-7; 7 nucleotides align to TRBD2. Germline V lookup: CDR1 LGHNA, CDR2 YNFKEQ. The V gene end was trimmed by 1 base and the J gene end by 2 bases; junction bases not matched to a gene: 5. CDR3 length: 15 residues. The CDR3 nucleotides read TGTGCCAGCAGCCAAGCTGGACTAGATACCTACGAGCAGTACTTC. Protein sequence: CASSQAGLDTYEQYF.

The V gene is TRBV6-1, the J gene TRBJ1-5; possibly TRBD1 for D (6 bases). The CDR3 has 15 amino acids. Germline lookup yields CDR1 MNHNS and CDR2 SASEGT. Trimming removed 10 bases from V and 0 bases from J, with 16 bases in between. The CDR3 coding sequence is TGTGCCACACAGCGGGGGCTTTATAGCAATCAGCCCCAGCATTTT. It specifies CATQRGLYSNQPQHF.

V gene TRBV10-3 combines with J gene TRBJ2-1, with D maybe TRBD1 (6 bases). The V end lost 8 bases, the J end lost 9 bases, and 17 bases lay between the germline ends. This CDR3 has 13 amino acids. Per the germline V gene, CDR1 is ENHRY and CDR2 is SYGVKD. Written as DNA, the CDR3 is TGTGCCATCGGGAAAGGGGGAGCCGGTGAGCAGTTCTTC. It translates to CAIGKGGAGEQFF.

The chain uses TRBV2 and TRBJ1-2, with TRBD1 as a possible D gene (5 bases). Trimming took 4 bases from V and 5 from J, leaving 17 bases between them. Germline lookup yields CDR1 SNHLY and CDR2 FYNNEI. The CDR3 loop spans 15 amino acids. The CDR3: CASSGLRGPSYGYTF. CDR3 DNA: TGTGCCAGCAGTGGTCTTCGGGGACCGAGTTATGGCTACACCTTC. The complete variable domain, with remaining parts taken from reference TRBV2 and TRBJ1-2, reads EPEVTQTPSHQVTQMGQEVILRCVPISNHLYFYWYRQILGQKVEFLVSFYNNEISEKSEIFDDQFSVERPDGSNFTLKIRSTKLEDSAMYFCASSGLRGPSYGYTFGSGTRLTVV.

V is TRBV7-9 and J is TRBJ2-2; D tentatively reads TRBD1 or TRBD2 (5 bases each). Germline V gene sequence: CDR1 SEHNR, CDR2 FQNEAQ (reference sequence). V lost 5 bases to trimming and J lost 6 bases, with 28 bases between them. The CDR3 extends over 19 amino acids. CDR3 bases: TGTGCCAGCAGCGCCCGCTCCGGGGCGGGCAACCAAGTCCCCGGGGAGCTGTTTTTT. It specifies CASSARSGAGNQVPGELFF.

The chain employs TRBV6-1 and TRBJ2-3, with TRBD2 identical over 12 bases. CDR3 length: 15 amino acids. The ends lost 2 bases at V and 8 bases at J; junction bases unmatched: 5. Germline values: CDR1 MNHNS, CDR2 SASEGT. In DNA form, the CDR3 reads TGTGCCAGCAGTGAACTAGCGGGGGGGCGGGGTACGCAGTATTTT. Translation gives CASSELAGGRGTQYF.

J is TRBJ2-2 and V is TRBV5-1, with D unclear. V was clipped by 0 bases and J by 3 bases, with 9 bases between them. Germline V lookup: CDR1 SGHRS, CDR2 YFSETQ. The CDR3 totals 15 residues. DNA for the CDR3: TGCGCCAGCAGCTTGGGGGTGACTTACACCGGGGAGCTGTTTTTT. It encodes CASSLGVTYTGELFF.

The genes are TRBV18 and TRBJ1-2; D ambiguous. Trimming took off 1 base at V and 0 bases at J, with 6 bases between the two ends. Per germline, CDR1 KGHSH and CDR2 LQKENI. The CDR3 totals 14 residues. In nucleotides, the CDR3 is TGTGCCAGCTCACCACGGGGTCCTAACTATGGCTACACCTTC. Translated, it gives CASSPRGPNYGYTF. Together with reference TRBV18 and TRBJ1-2, the CDR3 gives the full variable domain: NAGVMQNPRHLVRRRGQEARLRCSPMKGHSHVYWYRQLPEEGLKFMVYLQKENIIDESGMPKERFSAEFPKEGPSILRIQQVVRGDSAAYFCASSPRGPNYGYTFGSGTRLTVV.

The chain uses TRBV7-7 and TRBJ1-4; no clear D. In germline, CDR1 is SSHAT, CDR2 FNYEAQ (reference sequence). The CDR3 covers 14 residues. The CDR3 spells CASPRYFSNEKLFF. The CDR3 bases are TGTGCTAGCCCAAGATACTTCTCTAATGAAAAACTGTTTTTT.